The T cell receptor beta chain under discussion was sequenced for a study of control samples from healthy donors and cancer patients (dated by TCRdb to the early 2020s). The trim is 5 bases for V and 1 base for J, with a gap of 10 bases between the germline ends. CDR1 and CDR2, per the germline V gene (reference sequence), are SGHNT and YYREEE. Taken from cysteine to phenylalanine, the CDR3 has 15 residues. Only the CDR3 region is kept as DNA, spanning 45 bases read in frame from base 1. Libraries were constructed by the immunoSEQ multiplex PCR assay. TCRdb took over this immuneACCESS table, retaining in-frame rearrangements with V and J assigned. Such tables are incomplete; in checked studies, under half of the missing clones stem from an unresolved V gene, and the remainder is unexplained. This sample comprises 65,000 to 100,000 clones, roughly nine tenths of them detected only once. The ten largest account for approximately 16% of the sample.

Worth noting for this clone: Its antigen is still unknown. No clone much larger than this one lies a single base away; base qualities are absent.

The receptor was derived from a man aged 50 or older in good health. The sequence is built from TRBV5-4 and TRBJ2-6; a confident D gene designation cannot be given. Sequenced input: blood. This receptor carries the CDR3 CASSPQPSGANVLTF. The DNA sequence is TGTGCCAGCAGTCCACAGCCTTCTGGGGCCAACGTCCTGACTTTC.